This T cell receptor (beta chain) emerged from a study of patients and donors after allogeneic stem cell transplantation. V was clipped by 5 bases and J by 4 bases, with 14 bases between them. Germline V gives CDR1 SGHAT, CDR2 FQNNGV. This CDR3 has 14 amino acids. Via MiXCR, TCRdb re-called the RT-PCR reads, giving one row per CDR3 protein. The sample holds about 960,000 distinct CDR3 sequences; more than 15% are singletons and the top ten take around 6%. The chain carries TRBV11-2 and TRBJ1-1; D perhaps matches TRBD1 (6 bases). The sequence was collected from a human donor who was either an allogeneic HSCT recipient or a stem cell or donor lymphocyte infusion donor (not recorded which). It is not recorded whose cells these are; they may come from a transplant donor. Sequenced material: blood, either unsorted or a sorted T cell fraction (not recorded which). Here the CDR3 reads CASSPMNRVTEAFF. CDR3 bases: TGTGCCAGCAGCCCCATGAACAGGGTCACTGAAGCTTTCTTT.